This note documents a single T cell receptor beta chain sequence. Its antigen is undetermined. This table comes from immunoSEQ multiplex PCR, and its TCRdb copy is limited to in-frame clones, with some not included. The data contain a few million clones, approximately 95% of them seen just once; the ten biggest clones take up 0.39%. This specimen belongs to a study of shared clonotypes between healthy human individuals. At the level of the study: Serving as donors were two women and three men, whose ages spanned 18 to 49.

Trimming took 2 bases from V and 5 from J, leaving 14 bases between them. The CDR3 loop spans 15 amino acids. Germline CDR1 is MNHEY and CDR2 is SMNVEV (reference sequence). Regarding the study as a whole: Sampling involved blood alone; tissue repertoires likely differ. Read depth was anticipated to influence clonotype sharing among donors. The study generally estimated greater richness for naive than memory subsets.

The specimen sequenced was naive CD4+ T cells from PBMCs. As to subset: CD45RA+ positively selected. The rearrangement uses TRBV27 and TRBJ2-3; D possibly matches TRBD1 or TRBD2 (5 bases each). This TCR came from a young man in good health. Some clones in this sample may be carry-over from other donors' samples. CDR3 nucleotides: TGTGCCAGCAGTTTAGGGGGAGTGTATGAAGATACGCAGTATTTT. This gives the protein CASSLGGVYEDTQYF.